This TCR beta chain was sequenced in a study of CD8 T cells in Susac syndrome. Trimming took 6 bases from V and 4 from J, leaving 18 bases between them. Per the germline V gene, CDR1 is MNHEY and CDR2 is SVGEGT. CDR3 length: 15 amino acids. Random hexamers served to reverse transcribe roughly 0.5 to 1 ug RNA. Via MiXCR, TCRdb re-called the immunoSEQ multiplex PCR reads, giving one row per CDR3 protein. The sample lists around 45,000 distinct CDR3 sequences, 80% to 95% occurring once. The gene calls are TRBV6-2 or TRBV6-3 and TRBJ1-1; perhaps TRBD1 as D (6 bases). This clonotype was obtained from a human donor in good health. The sequenced sample was CD8+ T cells from PBMCs. In nucleotides, the CDR3 is TGTGCCAGCAGACCCACGGACAGAAAATTCACTGAAGCTTTCTTT. Amino acid sequence: CASRPTDRKFTEAFF.